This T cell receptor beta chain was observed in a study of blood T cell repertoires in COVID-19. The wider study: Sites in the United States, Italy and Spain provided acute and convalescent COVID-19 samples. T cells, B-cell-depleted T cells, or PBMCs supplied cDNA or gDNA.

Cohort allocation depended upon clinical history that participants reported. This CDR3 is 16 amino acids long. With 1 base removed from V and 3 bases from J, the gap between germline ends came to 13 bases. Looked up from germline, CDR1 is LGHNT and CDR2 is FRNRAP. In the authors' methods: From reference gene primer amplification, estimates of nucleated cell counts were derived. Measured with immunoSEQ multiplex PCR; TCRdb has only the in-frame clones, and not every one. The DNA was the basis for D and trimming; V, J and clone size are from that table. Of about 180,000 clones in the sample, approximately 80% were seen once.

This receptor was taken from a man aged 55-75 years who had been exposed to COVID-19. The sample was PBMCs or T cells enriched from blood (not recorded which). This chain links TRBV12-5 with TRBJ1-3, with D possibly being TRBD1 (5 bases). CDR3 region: CASGLAGRRGGNTIYF. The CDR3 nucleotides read TGTGCTAGTGGTTTGGCAGGGCGTAGGGGTGGAAACACCATATATTTT.